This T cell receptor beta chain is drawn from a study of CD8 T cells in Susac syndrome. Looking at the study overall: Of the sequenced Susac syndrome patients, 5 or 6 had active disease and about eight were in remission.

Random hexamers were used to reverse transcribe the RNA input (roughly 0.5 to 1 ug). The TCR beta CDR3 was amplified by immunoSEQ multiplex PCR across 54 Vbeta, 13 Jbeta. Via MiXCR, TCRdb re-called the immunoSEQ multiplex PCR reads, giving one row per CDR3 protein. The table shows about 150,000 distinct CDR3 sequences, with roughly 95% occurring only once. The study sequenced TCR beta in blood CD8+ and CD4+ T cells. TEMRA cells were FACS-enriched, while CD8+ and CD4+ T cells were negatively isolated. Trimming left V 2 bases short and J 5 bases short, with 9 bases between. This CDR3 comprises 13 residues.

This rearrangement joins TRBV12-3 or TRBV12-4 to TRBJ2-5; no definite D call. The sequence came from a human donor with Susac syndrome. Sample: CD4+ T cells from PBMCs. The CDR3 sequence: CASSLRPRETQYF. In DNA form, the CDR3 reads TGTGCCAGCAGTTTAAGGCCTCGGGAGACCCAGTACTTC.